Presented here are 5 T cell receptor beta chains from one specimen sequenced in a study of blood T cell repertoires in COVID-19. Sequencing was performed with immunoSEQ multiplex PCR; in TCRdb, only in-frame clones are kept and a portion is missing. Of under 200,000 clones listed, over 75% are singletons. Sequencing was done on a sample of peripheral blood. The receptors shown here come from a man aged 65-85 years with active or convalescent COVID-19.

The rearrangement joins TRBV30 to TRBJ2-3; D is undetermined. The CDR3 is made up of 15 amino acids. The V gene's germline CDR1 is GTSNPN and CDR2 SVGIG (reference sequence). With 0 bases removed from V and 2 bases from J, the gap between germline ends came to 12 bases. This CDR3 reads CAWSVWHTTTDTQYF. The DNA of the CDR3 is TGTGCCTGGAGTGTATGGCACACCACCACAGATACGCAGTATTTT.

The chain combines TRBV28 with TRBJ1-2; TRBD1 might be the D (5 bases). V lost 6 bases to trimming and J lost 4 bases, with 12 bases between them. The germline gives CDR1 MDHEN, CDR2 SYDVKM. This CDR3 is built from 13 residues. CDR3 loop: CASSRTSFYGYTF. In DNA form, the CDR3 reads TGTGCCAGCAGCAGGACAAGCTTCTATGGCTACACCTTC.

The chain recombines TRBV6-1 with TRBJ2-3; 8 bases fit TRBD1. This CDR3 has 17 residues. Germline CDR1 MNHNS, CDR2 SASEGT. The trim removed 4 bases at V and 3 bases at J, leaving 12 bases unmatched. Written as DNA, the CDR3 is TGTGCCAGCAGTGGAATGCCGGGGACAGGCGAAACAGATACGCAGTATTTT. It translates to CASSGMPGTGETDTQYF.

The table lists this clone with a count of one. The junction and the germline gene differ at one end; a read error may be behind it. Other DNA sequences from this sample encode an identical CDR3 as well. The chain carries TRBV5-1 and TRBJ1-1, with TRBD1 as a possible D gene (5 bases). This CDR3 is 13 amino acids long. Germline CDR1 is SGHRS and CDR2 is YFSETQ. The CDR3 reads CASSSQGNTEAFF. The CDR3 DNA is TGCGCTAGCAGTTCGCAGGGAAACACTGAAGCTTTCTTT.

V usage is TRBV6-1 and J usage is TRBJ1-5, with D maybe TRBD1 (5 bases). CDR1 and CDR2 from the germline V gene are MNHNS and SASEGT. This CDR3 has 17 residues. V lost 4 bases and J 5 bases, leaving 21 bases between the germline ends. The CDR3 bases are TGTGCCAGCAGTGCGGGGGTTGGAAATCGGGGGGATCAGCCCCAGCATTTT. It is translated as CASSAGVGNRGDQPQHF.